This TCR beta chain was sequenced for a study of blood T cell repertoires in COVID-19 (dated by TCRdb to 2018 to 2021). Turning to the overall study: The collaborator samples originated in the United States, Italy and Spain and spanned the acute and convalescent phases of COVID-19. The repertoires were released in a freely available public database intended as a resource for research on the immune response to SARS-CoV-2. Where available, HLA class I and class II types were obtained from metadata supplied by the sample provider rather than from assay-based typing. The samples were drawn from the first 160 participants of the ongoing ImmuneRACE study and from over a thousand subjects provided by 6 global collaborators. The sample metadata nearly always contained a de-identified subject ID, COVID-19 status, age in years and sex. The prospective study material was composed of cDNA or gDNA derived from T cells, B-cell-depleted T cells, or PBMCs. Deeply sampled blood TCRbeta repertoires from subjects exposed to, actively infected with, or recovered from COVID-19 were included in the dataset.

On this clone: Its antigen is unknown. No per-base quality is available; no much larger clone lies one base away.

One collaborating source in Seattle enrolled patients while the patients were actively infected and followed the patients over time throughout the course of disease. The collaborating institutions used their own protocols to collect whole blood in K2EDTA tubes. Collaborator samples were shipped for TCRbeta analysis as frozen whole blood, isolated PBMCs, or DNA extracted from either sample type. TCRbeta CDR3 regions were amplified from genomic DNA using the immunoSEQ Assay, a bias-controlled multiplex PCR. The original methods were these. Within the assay, amplification of reference gene primers was used to estimate how many nucleated cells each sample contained. To quantify the absolute abundance of each unique TCRbeta CDR3 rearrangement, sequence reads were collapsed and filtered. For each sample, productive Simpson clonality was calculated as the square root of Simpson's diversity index across productive rearrangements. TCRdb re-hosts the immuneACCESS table, in-frame sequences only. Its copies lack some clones; in the studies checked, an unresolved V gene accounts for under half of them, and the cause for the rest is not known. V, J and clone size are taken as reported in that table, and D and trimming were inferred from the DNA itself. The sample table records about 220,000 clones; around four fifths of these occur just once. Of the sample, about 4.8% is held by the ten largest clones.

V and J lose 4 bases and 5 bases, and a span of 23 bases separates them. CDR1 and CDR2, looked up from the germline V gene, are SGHAT and FQNNGV. Including cysteine and phenylalanine, the CDR3 has 17 amino acids. Of the read, only the CDR3 DNA is kept; its 51 bases are in frame from base 1. Overall results and qualifications from the work: The amount of clinical and demographic metadata varied by source and participant and was provided uncurated.

This sequence uses TRBV11-2 and TRBJ1-2; the D region possibly corresponds to TRBD1 (5 bases align). The specimen sequenced was peripheral blood. This sequence originates from a woman in her 70s with COVID-19, enrolled during active disease. The DNA reads as follows: TGTGCCAGCAGCTCTAGCGGGGGGACTGAAAGAGGTTATGGCTACACCTTC. It encodes CASSSSGGTERGYGYTF.